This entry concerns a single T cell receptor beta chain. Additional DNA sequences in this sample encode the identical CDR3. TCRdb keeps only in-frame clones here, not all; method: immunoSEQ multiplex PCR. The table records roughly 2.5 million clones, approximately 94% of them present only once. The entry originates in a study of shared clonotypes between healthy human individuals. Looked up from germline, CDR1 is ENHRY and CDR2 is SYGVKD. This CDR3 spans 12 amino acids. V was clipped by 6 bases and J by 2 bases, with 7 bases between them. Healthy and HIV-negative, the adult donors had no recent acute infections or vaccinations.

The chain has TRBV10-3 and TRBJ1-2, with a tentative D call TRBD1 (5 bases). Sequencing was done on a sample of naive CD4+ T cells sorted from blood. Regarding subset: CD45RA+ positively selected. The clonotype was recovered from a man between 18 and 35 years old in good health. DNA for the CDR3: TGTGCCATCAGGGGGGGGAACTATGGCTACACCTTC. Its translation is CAIRGGNYGYTF.